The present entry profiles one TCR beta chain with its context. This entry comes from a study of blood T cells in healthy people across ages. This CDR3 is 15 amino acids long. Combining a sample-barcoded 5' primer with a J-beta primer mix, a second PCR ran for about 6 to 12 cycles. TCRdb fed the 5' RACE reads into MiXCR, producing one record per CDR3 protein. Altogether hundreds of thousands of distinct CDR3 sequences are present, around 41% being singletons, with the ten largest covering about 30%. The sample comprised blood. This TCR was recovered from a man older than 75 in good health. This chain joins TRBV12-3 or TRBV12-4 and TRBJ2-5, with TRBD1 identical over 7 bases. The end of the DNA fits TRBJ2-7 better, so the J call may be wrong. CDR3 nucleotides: TGTGCCAGCAATACTAGACAGGGTAGTATCTACGAGCAGTACTTC. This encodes CASNTRQGSIYEQYF.